The sequence of this TCR beta chain was determined in a study of CD8 T cells in ankylosing spondylitis. General study results and limits: Typical of ankylosing spondylitis blood, it appeared, was a TCR beta motif of under 10 highly homologous variants.

TCRdb itself ran the 5' RACE reads through MiXCR, one entry per CDR3 protein. Of roughly 700,000 distinct CDR3 sequences in the sample, roughly 19% were seen once. V was pared by 3 bases and J by 7 bases, with 9 bases of the junction left unmatched. This CDR3 has 15 amino acids. A word on this clonotype: As yet, its antigen is unknown.

Sequencing was done on a sample of blood, either unsorted or a sorted T cell fraction (not recorded which). This TCR derives from a male donor with ankylosing spondylitis. The chain employs TRBV12-3 or TRBV12-4 and TRBJ1-5, with 7 bases matching TRBD1. CDR3 DNA: TGTGCCAGCAGTTTGCGGCAGGGGGTAGGACAGCCCCAGCATTTT. This encodes CASSLRQGVGQPQHF.